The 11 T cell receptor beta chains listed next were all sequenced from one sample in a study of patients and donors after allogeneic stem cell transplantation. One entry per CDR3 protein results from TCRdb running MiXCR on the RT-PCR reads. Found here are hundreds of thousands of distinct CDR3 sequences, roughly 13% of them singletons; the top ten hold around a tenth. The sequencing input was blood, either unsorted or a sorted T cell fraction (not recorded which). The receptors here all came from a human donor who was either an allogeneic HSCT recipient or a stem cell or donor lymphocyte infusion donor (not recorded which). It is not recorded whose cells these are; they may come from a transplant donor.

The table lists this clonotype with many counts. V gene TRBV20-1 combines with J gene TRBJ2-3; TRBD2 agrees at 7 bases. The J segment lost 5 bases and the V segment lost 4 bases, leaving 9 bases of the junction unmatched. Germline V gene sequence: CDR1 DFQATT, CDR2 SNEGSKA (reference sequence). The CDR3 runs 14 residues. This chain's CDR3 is CSAMGGGPGDTQYF. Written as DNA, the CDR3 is TGCAGTGCTATGGGGGGAGGGCCGGGAGATACGCAGTATTTT.

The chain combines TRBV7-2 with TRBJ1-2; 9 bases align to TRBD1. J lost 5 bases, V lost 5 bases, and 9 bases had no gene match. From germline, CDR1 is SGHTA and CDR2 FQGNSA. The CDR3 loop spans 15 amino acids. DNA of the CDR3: TGTGCCAGCAGCAGACGACAGGGGGAAGGGTATGGCTACACCTTC. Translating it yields CASSRRQGEGYGYTF.

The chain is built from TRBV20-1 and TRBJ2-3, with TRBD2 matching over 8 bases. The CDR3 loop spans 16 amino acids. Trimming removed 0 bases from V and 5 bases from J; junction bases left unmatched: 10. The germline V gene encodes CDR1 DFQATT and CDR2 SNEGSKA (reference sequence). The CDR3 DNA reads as TGCAGTGCTAGAGATAATCTAGCGGGTCCTGTAGATACGCAGTATTTT. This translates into CSARDNLAGPVDTQYF.

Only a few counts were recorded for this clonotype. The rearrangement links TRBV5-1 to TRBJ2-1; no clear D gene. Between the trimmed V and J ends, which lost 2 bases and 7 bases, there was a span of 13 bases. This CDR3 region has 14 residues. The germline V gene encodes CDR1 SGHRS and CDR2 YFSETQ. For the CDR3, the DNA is TGCGCCAGCAGCTTAATGGATCTGAGGAATGAGCAGTTCTTC. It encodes CASSLMDLRNEQFF.

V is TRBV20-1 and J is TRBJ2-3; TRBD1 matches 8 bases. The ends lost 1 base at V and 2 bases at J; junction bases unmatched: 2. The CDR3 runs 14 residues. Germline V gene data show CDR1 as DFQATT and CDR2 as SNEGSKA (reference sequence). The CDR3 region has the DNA TGCAGTGCTAGAGCGACAGGGGCCACAGATACGCAGTATTTT. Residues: CSARATGATDTQYF.

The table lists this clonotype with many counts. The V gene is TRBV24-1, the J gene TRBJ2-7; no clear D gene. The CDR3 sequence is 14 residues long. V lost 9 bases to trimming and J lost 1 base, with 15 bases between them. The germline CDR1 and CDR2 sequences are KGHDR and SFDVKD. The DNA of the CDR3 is TGTGCCACCCATAAACAGAGTCTTTCCTACGAGCAGTACTTC. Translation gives CATHKQSLSYEQYF.

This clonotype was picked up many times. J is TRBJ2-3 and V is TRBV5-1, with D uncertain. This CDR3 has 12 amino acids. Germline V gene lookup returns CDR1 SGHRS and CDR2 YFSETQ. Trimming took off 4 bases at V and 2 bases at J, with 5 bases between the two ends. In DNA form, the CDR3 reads TGCGCCAGCAGCCTCCCCACAGATACGCAGTATTTT. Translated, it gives CASSLPTDTQYF.

The CDR3 region has the DNA TGTGCCAGCAGCTTTGGAGGGGGCTATGGCTACACCTTC. Translation gives CASSFGGGYGYTF. The V gene is TRBV7-3, the J gene TRBJ1-2; a weak D match, TRBD1 (6 bases). CDR1 SGHTA and CDR2 FQGTGA come from the germline V gene. The V gene lost 3 bases and the J gene lost 4 bases, with 9 bases spanning the gap. CDR3 length: 13 residues.

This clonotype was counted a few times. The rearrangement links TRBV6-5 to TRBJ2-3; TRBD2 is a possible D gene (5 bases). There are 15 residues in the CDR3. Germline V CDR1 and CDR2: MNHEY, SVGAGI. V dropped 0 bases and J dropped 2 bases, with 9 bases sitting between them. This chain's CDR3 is CASSYSILATDTQYF. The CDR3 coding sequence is TGTGCCAGCAGTTACTCAATCCTAGCCACAGATACGCAGTATTTT.

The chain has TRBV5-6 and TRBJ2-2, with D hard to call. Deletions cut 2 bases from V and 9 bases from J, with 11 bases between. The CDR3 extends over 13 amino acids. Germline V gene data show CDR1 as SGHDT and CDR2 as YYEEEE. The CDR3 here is CASSFWSIRELFF. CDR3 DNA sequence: TGTGCCAGCAGCTTCTGGTCTATTCGGGAGCTGTTTTTT.

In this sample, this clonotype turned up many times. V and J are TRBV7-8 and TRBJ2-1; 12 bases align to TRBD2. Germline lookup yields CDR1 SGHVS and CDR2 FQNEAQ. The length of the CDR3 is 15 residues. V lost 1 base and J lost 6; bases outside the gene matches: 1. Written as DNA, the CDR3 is TGTGCCAGCAGCTTAGTGACTAGCGGGAGCAATGAGCAGTTCTTC. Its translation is CASSLVTSGSNEQFF.